This T cell receptor beta chain was recorded in a study of blood T cell repertoires in COVID-19 (dated by TCRdb to 2018 to 2021). About the study as a whole: Samples covering the acute and convalescent phases of COVID-19 were provided by collaborators in the United States, Italy and Spain. Where available, HLA class I and class II types were taken from metadata supplied by the sample provider and were not determined by assay-based typing. The samples were drawn from two sources: the first 160 participants of the ongoing ImmuneRACE study, and over 1,000 subjects contributed by 6 global collaborators. A de-identified subject ID, COVID-19 status, age in years and sex were almost always included in the sample metadata. The repertoires were released in a freely available public database intended as a resource for research on the immune response to SARS-CoV-2. The dataset comprised deeply sampled blood TCRbeta repertoires from subjects exposed to, actively infected with, or recovered from COVID-19. The material from the prospective study consisted of cDNA or gDNA derived from T cells, B-cell-depleted T cells, or PBMCs. Overall results and qualifications from the work: The amount of clinical and demographic metadata varied by source and participant and was provided uncurated.

About this clone: Its antigen is currently not known. One base away there is no much larger clone; base qualities are not given.

The immunoSEQ Assay, a bias-controlled multiplex PCR, was used to amplify TCRbeta CDR3 regions from genomic DNA. In the original analysis: Nucleated cell counts per sample were estimated from amplification of reference gene primers within the assay. To quantify the absolute abundance of each unique TCRbeta CDR3 rearrangement, sequence reads were collapsed and filtered. For each sample, productive Simpson clonality was calculated as the square root of Simpson's diversity index across productive rearrangements. As stored in TCRdb, this immuneACCESS dataset retains in-frame rearrangements with V and J assigned. A fraction of the clones does not appear; measured against another copy, unresolved V genes explain less than half of the discrepancy, and the remainder lacks a known reason. That table gives V, J and clone size, and the DNA gave D and trimming. Counted in this sample were about 130,000 clones; approximately 86% of them appeared once. Of the sample, about an eighth falls within the top ten clones.

For CDR1 and CDR2, the germline V gene lists SGHDT and YYEEEE. The cysteine opens and the phenylalanine closes a CDR3 of 16 amino acids. Only the CDR3 DNA is retained, 48 bases long and in frame from the first base. After removal of 0 bases from V and 6 bases from J, the junction retains 6 bases not matched to a gene. One collaborating source in Seattle enrolled patients while the patients were actively infected and followed the patients over time throughout the course of disease. The collaborating institutions used their own protocols to collect whole blood in K2EDTA tubes. For TCRbeta analysis, collaborators shipped samples as frozen whole blood, isolated PBMCs, or DNA extracted from either of those sample types.

This sequence was found in a woman in her 70s with COVID-19, enrolled during active disease. This chain is built from TRBV5-6 and TRBJ1-6, with TRBD1 identical over 7 junction bases. Sequencing used peripheral blood. Here is the DNA: TGTGCCAGCAGCTTGGCCGTCGACAGGGCTAATTCACCCCTCCACTTT. The resulting protein is CASSLAVDRANSPLHF.